This entry features one T cell receptor (beta chain) sequence. Its antigen remains undetermined. It has no much larger one-base neighbor in the sample; base qualities were not kept. Trimming removed 2 bases from V and 2 bases from J; the gene matches leave 1 base unexplained. Measured from the cysteine to the phenylalanine, the CDR3 is 14 residues long. Only the CDR3 part of the read is kept: 42 bases, read in frame from the first base. CDR1 and CDR2 are drawn from the germline V gene: LGHNT, FRNRAP. In the paper's terms, the time point label means: baseline before first vaccination. Vaccinee samples came from UK trials COV001 and COV002, including a single-blind randomized controlled phase 2/3 trial of AZD1222 (ChAdOx1 nCoV-19) in healthy adults. For TCRbeta chain sequencing, PBMC samples were collected from trial participants at day 0 and at day 28 after the second dose. These data come from a study of T cell responses to AZD1222 COVID-19 vaccine (dated by TCRdb to about 2021). Some background on the complete study: AZD1222 recipients whose second dose came at about 4 weeks and those whose second dose came at about 12 weeks were combined into one group, since spike-specific TCR depth and breadth did not differ between the two schedules. TCR sequencing was performed for about 250 trial participants, of whom some 200 were given two doses of AZD1222 and some 26 were given two doses of MenACWY control vaccine. Trial participants were enrolled by age into 18-55, 56-69 and 70-plus year subgroups, with about 150, 28 and 57 TCR-sequenced participants respectively. Findings and caveats that apply to the study as a whole: CD4 TCRs associated with the vaccine covered the entire spike protein, and the dominant responses were in regions 160-218 and 743-854. The 56-69-year group was small, and its depth increase did not reach significance, likely because of low power. Epitopes outside the regions mutated in the B.1.351 and B.1.1.7 variants were reportedly recognized by nearly half of the unique spike-specific TCRs. Because no samples from the day 14 peak response were available, repertoires could be characterized only after the peak T cell response. Participants were mostly white British, with more females than males. The authors suggested clonal diversity may have been underestimated. After two AZD1222 doses, spike-specific TCR breadth and depth were significantly higher than at day 0 and than in MenACWY recipients. Conclusions about previously exposed vaccinees are limited because only a handful of AZD1222 recipients were SARS-CoV-2 seropositive at baseline.

The CDR3 regions of human TCRbeta chains were analyzed by immunosequencing. For the original study's pipeline: Repertoire TCRs were checked for matches against a reference library of SARS-CoV-2-specific TCRs that had been generated using the MIRA antigen-specificity platform. Breadth was defined as the fraction of unique TCRs that were SARS-CoV-2-associated, and depth was defined as the fraction of total T cells that were SARS-CoV-2-associated. Using the MIRA data, each spike-specific TCR was assigned both to the spike region to which the TCR was reactive and to a CD4 or CD8 class. Log10-transformed breadth and depth values were compared by one-way ANOVA with Sidak's multiple comparisons tests. TCRdb provides this immuneACCESS table in a form limited to in-frame rearrangements. Some clones are lacking; in checked studies, under half of them reflect an unresolved V gene, and why the rest are absent is not known. The DNA gave D and trimming, while V, J and clone size come from that table. A total of 120,000 or so clones appear in this sample, 92% of them only once. The ten largest clones take up 7.8% of the sample.

This receptor chain uses TRBV12-5 and TRBJ1-2, with 8 bases matching TRBD1. Here the sequenced sample was peripheral blood, taken on day 0 of AZD1222 vaccination. The clonotype comes from an adult in good health. The DNA sequence is TGTGCTAGTGGTTTGTCAGGGGGCAACTATGGCTACACCTTC. This yields the protein CASGLSGGNYGYTF.